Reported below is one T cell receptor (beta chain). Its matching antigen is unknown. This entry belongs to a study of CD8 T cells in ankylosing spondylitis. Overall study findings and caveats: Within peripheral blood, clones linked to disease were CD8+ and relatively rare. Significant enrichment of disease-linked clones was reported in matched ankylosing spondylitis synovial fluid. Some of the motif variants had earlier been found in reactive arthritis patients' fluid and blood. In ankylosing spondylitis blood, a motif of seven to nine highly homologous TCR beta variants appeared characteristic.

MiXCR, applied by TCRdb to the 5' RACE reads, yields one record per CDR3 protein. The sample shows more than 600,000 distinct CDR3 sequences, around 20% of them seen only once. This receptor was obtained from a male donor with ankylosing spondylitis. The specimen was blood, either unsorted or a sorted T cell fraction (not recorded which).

This CDR3 reads CASRPDSLYGYTF. The CDR3 DNA is TGCGCCAGCAGACCGGACAGCCTCTATGGCTACACCTTC. The chain combines TRBV5-1 with TRBJ1-2; tentatively, D is TRBD1 (6 bases). The ends were cut back, 5 bases at V and 4 bases at J, with 12 bases in the middle. This CDR3 has 13 residues. Per the germline V gene, CDR1 is SGHRS and CDR2 is YFSETQ.